Listed below are T cell receptor beta chains from one sample, sequenced in a study of human T cells and chemical hapten exposure. A single record per CDR3 protein comes from TCRdb applying MiXCR to the RACE reads. The data hold around 360,000 distinct CDR3 sequences, with under 6.5% observed a single time. Material: whole blood, obtained in connection with sensitization to the hapten diphenylcyclopropenone (DPC). All receptors come from a woman under 30 with alopecia areata. Some clones in this sample may be carry-over from other donors' samples. Both conserved end residues are part of each CDR3. Each record gives: D gene, clone size, V gene, J gene, CDR3 protein, CDR3 DNA. A D gene is named only where the DNA matches it firmly. Clone size appears in some rows only: once, few, many, or a class for an expanded clone.

d_call: NA
clone_size: few
v_call: TRBV7-2
j_call: TRBJ2-5
cdr3_aa: CASSPRPGAAQETQYF
cdr3_nt: TGTGCCAGCAGCCCCCGACCGGGGGCGGCCCAAGAGACCCAGTACTTC

d_call: TRBD1
clone_size: few
v_call: TRBV6-1
j_call: TRBJ1-6
cdr3_aa: CASSGGTGRNNSPLHF
cdr3_nt: TGTGCCAGCAGTGGGGGGACAGGGCGAAATAATTCACCCCTCCACTTT

d_call: TRBD1
clone_size: NA
v_call: TRBV6-2/TRBV6-3
j_call: TRBJ2-1
cdr3_aa: CASSYPTGQSSYNEQFF
cdr3_nt: TGTGCCAGCAGTTACCCGACGGGACAGTCGTCCTACAATGAGCAGTTCTTC

d_call: NA
clone_size: many
v_call: TRBV7-8
j_call: TRBJ1-6
cdr3_aa: CASSVWGTNSPLHF
cdr3_nt: TGTGCCAGCAGCGTTTGGGGGACTAATTCACCCCTCCACTTT

d_call: NA
clone_size: NA
v_call: TRBV28
j_call: TRBJ1-4
cdr3_aa: CASSVRGGREKLFF
cdr3_nt: TGTGCCAGCAGTGTCAGGGGCGGGCGAGAAAAACTGTTTTTT

d_call: NA
clone_size: many
v_call: TRBV27
j_call: TRBJ2-7
cdr3_aa: CASSIKHLYEQYF
cdr3_nt: TGTGCCAGCAGTATCAAACATCTGTACGAGCAGTACTTC

d_call: NA
clone_size: many
v_call: TRBV12-3/TRBV12-4
j_call: TRBJ2-1
cdr3_aa: CASRSGDNEQFF
cdr3_nt: TGTGCCAGCAGGTCCGGGGACAATGAGCAGTTCTTC

d_call: TRBD1
clone_size: NA
v_call: TRBV5-1
j_call: TRBJ2-7
cdr3_aa: CASSWGLGTGGYEQYF
cdr3_nt: TGCGCCAGCAGCTGGGGACTCGGGACAGGGGGCTACGAGCAGTACTTC

d_call: NA
clone_size: few
v_call: TRBV5-1
j_call: TRBJ2-5
cdr3_aa: CASSLMSELETQYF
cdr3_nt: TGCGCCAGCAGCTTGATGTCGGAGTTAGAGACCCAGTACTTC

d_call: NA
clone_size: few
v_call: TRBV24-1
j_call: TRBJ2-3
cdr3_aa: CATSDSRPNHFTDTQYF
cdr3_nt: TGTGCCACCAGTGATTCAAGACCTAACCACTTCACAGATACGCAGTATTTT

d_call: TRBD2
clone_size: many
v_call: TRBV4-3
j_call: TRBJ2-5
cdr3_aa: CASSQAGLAGPETQYF
cdr3_nt: TGCGCCAGCAGCCAAGCTGGACTAGCGGGGCCAGAGACCCAGTACTTC